This T cell receptor (beta chain) was identified during a study of a mutant IDH1 vaccine in newly diagnosed glioma. Study-level information: It was radiotherapy, temozolomide, or both that patients received previously, with most receiving both. Visit timing is recorded as week 35 for V12 and week 47 for V13. General study findings and limits: Vaccination elicited immune responses in roughly 93% of patients.

This clone was picked up one time. The antigen remains undetermined. Described time point: week 35, safety follow-up. With topical imiquimod, each dose of the vaccine consisted of 300 ug of mutant IDH1 20-mer peptide. Using immunoSEQ multiplex PCR, the repertoire was profiled, and TCRdb retains in-frame clones only, with some absent. Of tens of thousands of clones listed, roughly four fifths are singletons. Sample: PBMCs, taken from a glioma patient whose treatment included an IDH1 peptide vaccine. This TCR was recovered from a man aged 50-60 years with glioma.

As DNA, the CDR3 is TGCAGCGTTGAAGACAGGACCCTAACCCGCCCCTCTGGAAACACCATATATTTT. This codes for CSVEDRTLTRPSGNTIYF. The V call is TRBV29-1, the J call TRBJ1-3; D is ambiguous. Germline-derived CDR1 and CDR2 are SQVTM and ANQGSEA. Trimming took 0 bases from V and 0 from J, leaving 18 bases between them. The CDR3 runs to 18 residues.